This is a list of T cell receptor beta chains from one sample in a study of cytomegalovirus exposure and HLA in healthy donors. Profiled with immunoSEQ multiplex PCR; TCRdb holds only in-frame clones, not every one. This table has about 110,000 clones, 70% appearing once. Specimen: PBMCs. These receptors came from a man aged 25-40 years in good health and CMV-seropositive. CDR3s include the opening cysteine and the closing phenylalanine or tryptophan. A D gene is named only where the DNA matches it firmly. Expanded clones get a size class; other rows say once, few or many, or leave the size out.

cdr3_length: 15
clone_size: NA
v_call: TRBV5-1
d_call: TRBD2
j_call: TRBJ2-1
cdr3_nt: TGCGCCAGCAGCGGGGGGGGGACTAGAGGTAATGAGCAGTTCTTC
cdr3_aa: CASSGGGTRGNEQFF

cdr3_length: 15
clone_size: NA
v_call: TRBV9
d_call: TRBD1
j_call: TRBJ2-3
cdr3_nt: TGTGCCAGCAGCGCGACAGGGCCCCGCGGAGATACGCAGTATTTT
cdr3_aa: CASSATGPRGDTQYF

cdr3_length: 14
clone_size: few
v_call: TRBV6-5
d_call: TRBD1
j_call: TRBJ1-2
cdr3_nt: TGTGCCAGCAGTTCTCGACAGGGGGCGAGCGGCTACACCTTC
cdr3_aa: CASSSRQGASGYTF

cdr3_length: 13
clone_size: NA
v_call: TRBV10-3
d_call: NA
j_call: TRBJ2-3
cdr3_nt: TGTGCCATCAGTGGCGTTGACACAGATACGCAGTATTTT
cdr3_aa: CAISGVDTDTQYF

cdr3_length: 13
clone_size: NA
v_call: TRBV30
d_call: TRBD1
j_call: TRBJ1-5
cdr3_nt: TGTGCCTGGAGTGGGGACAGAAATCAGCCCCAGCATTTT
cdr3_aa: CAWSGDRNQPQHF

cdr3_length: 15
clone_size: NA
v_call: TRBV6-5
d_call: TRBD1
j_call: TRBJ1-6
cdr3_nt: TGTGCCAGCAGTTTCGGACAGGGCTTTAATTCACCCCTCCACTTT
cdr3_aa: CASSFGQGFNSPLHF

cdr3_length: 17
clone_size: few
v_call: TRBV5-1
d_call: TRBD2
j_call: TRBJ2-3
cdr3_nt: TGCGCCAGCAGCTTGGGGAATAGCGGGACCCCCCCAGATACGCAGTATTTT
cdr3_aa: CASSLGNSGTPPDTQYF

cdr3_length: 16
clone_size: NA
v_call: TRBV4-3
d_call: TRBD2
j_call: TRBJ2-1
cdr3_nt: TGCGCCAGCAGCCCCCGAGGCGGGAGGGCTTTCGATGAGCAGTTCTTC
cdr3_aa: CASSPRGGRAFDEQFF

cdr3_length: 13
clone_size: NA
v_call: TRBV29-1
d_call: NA
j_call: TRBJ2-1
cdr3_nt: TGCAGCGTTGAAGAGGACGGGAGCCCCCCCCTGTTCTTC
cdr3_aa: CSVEEDGSPPLFF

cdr3_length: 16
clone_size: NA
v_call: TRBV4-1
d_call: TRBD1
j_call: TRBJ1-2
cdr3_nt: TGCGCCAGCAGCCAAGACCGGGACAGCTTTAACTATGGCTACACCTTC
cdr3_aa: CASSQDRDSFNYGYTF

cdr3_length: 12
clone_size: NA
v_call: TRBV29-1
d_call: NA
j_call: TRBJ1-3
cdr3_nt: TGCAGCGTTGTCAGCTCTGGAAACACCATATATTTT
cdr3_aa: CSVVSSGNTIYF

cdr3_length: 15
clone_size: NA
v_call: TRBV2
d_call: TRBD1
j_call: TRBJ1-3
cdr3_nt: TGTGCCAGCAGTGTGGGACAGAGGAGTGGAAACACCATATATTTT
cdr3_aa: CASSVGQRSGNTIYF

cdr3_length: 19
clone_size: NA
v_call: TRBV11-3
d_call: TRBD2
j_call: TRBJ2-3
cdr3_nt: TGTGCCAGCAGCTCACCCAAACCCGGGACTAGCGGGAGTACAGATACGCAGTATTTT
cdr3_aa: CASSSPKPGTSGSTDTQYF

cdr3_length: 13
clone_size: few
v_call: TRBV2
d_call: NA
j_call: TRBJ2-3
cdr3_nt: TGTGCCAGTAGCGCAATAGGGGGAGATACGCAGTATTTT
cdr3_aa: CASSAIGGDTQYF

cdr3_length: 11
clone_size: NA
v_call: TRBV6-5
d_call: TRBD1
j_call: TRBJ1-2
cdr3_nt: TGTGCCACCGGGACAGGGTATGGCTACACCTTC
cdr3_aa: CATGTGYGYTF

cdr3_length: 16
clone_size: few
v_call: TRBV4-1
d_call: NA
j_call: TRBJ1-4
cdr3_nt: TGCGCCAGCAGCCAAGTCCCGCGGAGCTCAAATGAAAAACTGTTTTTT
cdr3_aa: CASSQVPRSSNEKLFF

cdr3_length: 15
clone_size: once
v_call: TRBV11-2
d_call: NA
j_call: TRBJ1-3
cdr3_nt: TGTGCCAGCAGCTTAGGACTGCGAACGGCAAACACCATATATTTT
cdr3_aa: CASSLGLRTANTIYF

cdr3_length: 16
clone_size: NA
v_call: TRBV7-9
d_call: NA
j_call: TRBJ1-2
cdr3_nt: TGTTCCAGCAGCTTAGATCGGGGGGCGCGAGACTATGGCTACACCTTC
cdr3_aa: CSSSLDRGARDYGYTF

cdr3_length: 15
clone_size: few
v_call: TRBV19
d_call: TRBD1
j_call: TRBJ1-1
cdr3_nt: TGTGCCAGTACTGAACAGGGGGCGGTTGACACTGAAGCTTTCTTT
cdr3_aa: CASTEQGAVDTEAFF

cdr3_length: 14
clone_size: NA
v_call: TRBV5-4
d_call: TRBD2
j_call: TRBJ2-3
cdr3_nt: TGTGCCAGCAGCCTCCCGGGGGGAGAGGATACGCAGTATTTT
cdr3_aa: CASSLPGGEDTQYF

cdr3_length: 11
clone_size: NA
v_call: TRBV6-6
d_call: NA
j_call: TRBJ1-2
cdr3_nt: TGTGCCAGTGGGGGGGCGCATGGCTACACCTTC
cdr3_aa: CASGGAHGYTF

cdr3_length: 15
clone_size: once
v_call: TRBV27
d_call: TRBD1
j_call: TRBJ1-2
cdr3_nt: TGTGCCAGCCGTCATCTTTCAGGGGGCGACTATGGCTACACCTTC
cdr3_aa: CASRHLSGGDYGYTF

cdr3_length: 15
clone_size: once
v_call: TRBV18
d_call: TRBD1
j_call: TRBJ1-4
cdr3_nt: TGTGCCAGCTCACTGGAGACAGGGGGCGATGAAAAACTGTTTTTT
cdr3_aa: CASSLETGGDEKLFF

cdr3_length: 13
clone_size: NA
v_call: TRBV15
d_call: NA
j_call: TRBJ1-2
cdr3_nt: TGTGCCACCAGCATGGACTCTAACTATGGCTACACCTTC
cdr3_aa: CATSMDSNYGYTF

cdr3_length: 15
clone_size: NA
v_call: TRBV7-9
d_call: TRBD2
j_call: TRBJ2-1
cdr3_nt: TGTGCCAGCAGCTTCCTAGCGGGAGGGCCTAATGAGCAGTTCTTC
cdr3_aa: CASSFLAGGPNEQFF

cdr3_length: 15
clone_size: few
v_call: TRBV11-2
d_call: TRBD2
j_call: TRBJ2-7
cdr3_nt: TGTGCCAGCAGCTTAGCGGGGGGAATTTCCTACGAGCAGTACTTC
cdr3_aa: CASSLAGGISYEQYF

cdr3_length: 19
clone_size: NA
v_call: TRBV19
d_call: NA
j_call: TRBJ2-6
cdr3_nt: TGTGCCAGTAGTATTTTCTTGGCGGGTGCAACCTCTGGGGCCAACGTCCTGACTTTC
cdr3_aa: CASSIFLAGATSGANVLTF

cdr3_length: 16
clone_size: NA
v_call: TRBV9
d_call: TRBD1
j_call: TRBJ2-2
cdr3_nt: TGTGCCAGCAGCCCAAGGGGGACAGGGGGCTCCGGGGAGCTGTTTTTT
cdr3_aa: CASSPRGTGGSGELFF

cdr3_length: 14
clone_size: NA
v_call: TRBV19
d_call: TRBD1
j_call: TRBJ2-5
cdr3_nt: TGTGCCAGTAGGGACAGGGGAAGGGGTGAGACCCAGTACTTC
cdr3_aa: CASRDRGRGETQYF

cdr3_length: 13
clone_size: NA
v_call: TRBV28
d_call: NA
j_call: TRBJ1-3
cdr3_nt: TGTGCCAGCAGTGAGAGCTCTGGAAACACCATATATTTT
cdr3_aa: CASSESSGNTIYF

cdr3_length: 14
clone_size: NA
v_call: TRBV7-2
d_call: NA
j_call: TRBJ2-7
cdr3_nt: TGTGCCAGCAGCTTAGGGCAGGGGCTCTACGAGCAGTACTTC
cdr3_aa: CASSLGQGLYEQYF

cdr3_length: 14
clone_size: NA
v_call: TRBV7-9
d_call: TRBD1
j_call: TRBJ1-4
cdr3_nt: TGTGCCAGCAGCAACAGGGGAACTAATGAAAAACTGTTTTTT
cdr3_aa: CASSNRGTNEKLFF

cdr3_length: 14
clone_size: NA
v_call: TRBV9
d_call: NA
j_call: TRBJ2-3
cdr3_nt: TGTGCCAGCAGCGTAGACAGGAGCACAGATACGCAGTATTTT
cdr3_aa: CASSVDRSTDTQYF

cdr3_length: 14
clone_size: NA
v_call: TRBV4-3
d_call: NA
j_call: TRBJ1-1
cdr3_nt: TGCGCCAGCAGCCAAGAATTCAGGGGATCAGGAGCTTTCTTT
cdr3_aa: CASSQEFRGSGAFF

cdr3_length: 15
clone_size: NA
v_call: TRBV5-1
d_call: NA
j_call: TRBJ1-1
cdr3_nt: TGCGCCAGCAGCTTGGGAGGGGGGGCAGACACTGAAGCTTTCTTT
cdr3_aa: CASSLGGGADTEAFF

cdr3_length: 15
clone_size: NA
v_call: TRBV7-3
d_call: NA
j_call: TRBJ1-1
cdr3_nt: TGTGCCAGCAGCTCAAATTTAGGGGGGGACACTGAAGCTTTCTTT
cdr3_aa: CASSSNLGGDTEAFF

cdr3_length: 14
clone_size: NA
v_call: TRBV9
d_call: NA
j_call: TRBJ2-1
cdr3_nt: TGTGCCAGCAGCGTAGTGTCCCCTGACAATGAGCAGTTCTTC
cdr3_aa: CASSVVSPDNEQFF

cdr3_length: 18
clone_size: NA
v_call: TRBV28
d_call: NA
j_call: TRBJ1-5
cdr3_nt: TGTGCCAGCAGTTTGGCCCGGGGGGTAAGGGGATACAATCAGCCCCAGCATTTT
cdr3_aa: CASSLARGVRGYNQPQHF

cdr3_length: 16
clone_size: few
v_call: TRBV6-1
d_call: TRBD2
j_call: TRBJ2-1
cdr3_nt: TGTGCCAGCAGTGAAAGCCCTGGGGGGGGTTACAATGAGCAGTTCTTC
cdr3_aa: CASSESPGGGYNEQFF

cdr3_length: 12
clone_size: few
v_call: TRBV9
d_call: NA
j_call: TRBJ1-1
cdr3_nt: TGTGCCAGCAGCCCAGGGAACACTGAAGCTTTCTTT
cdr3_aa: CASSPGNTEAFF

cdr3_length: 13
clone_size: NA
v_call: TRBV6-1
d_call: NA
j_call: TRBJ2-7
cdr3_nt: TGTGCCAGCAGTGAAGTAGTGACCTACGAGCAGTACTTC
cdr3_aa: CASSEVVTYEQYF

cdr3_length: 16
clone_size: NA
v_call: TRBV7-3
d_call: NA
j_call: TRBJ1-1
cdr3_nt: TGTGCCAGCAGCCCGACCCCCTCAACAGATTACACTGAAGCTTTCTTT
cdr3_aa: CASSPTPSTDYTEAFF

cdr3_length: 17
clone_size: NA
v_call: TRBV19
d_call: TRBD2
j_call: TRBJ2-1
cdr3_nt: TGTGCCAGTAGAGCTCTAGCGGGAGTGCGGGAGGGCAATGAGCAGTTCTTC
cdr3_aa: CASRALAGVREGNEQFF

cdr3_length: 15
clone_size: few
v_call: TRBV9
d_call: NA
j_call: TRBJ1-1
cdr3_nt: TGTGCCAGCAGCGTAGGAGGCAGTTCGAACACTGAAGCTTTCTTT
cdr3_aa: CASSVGGSSNTEAFF